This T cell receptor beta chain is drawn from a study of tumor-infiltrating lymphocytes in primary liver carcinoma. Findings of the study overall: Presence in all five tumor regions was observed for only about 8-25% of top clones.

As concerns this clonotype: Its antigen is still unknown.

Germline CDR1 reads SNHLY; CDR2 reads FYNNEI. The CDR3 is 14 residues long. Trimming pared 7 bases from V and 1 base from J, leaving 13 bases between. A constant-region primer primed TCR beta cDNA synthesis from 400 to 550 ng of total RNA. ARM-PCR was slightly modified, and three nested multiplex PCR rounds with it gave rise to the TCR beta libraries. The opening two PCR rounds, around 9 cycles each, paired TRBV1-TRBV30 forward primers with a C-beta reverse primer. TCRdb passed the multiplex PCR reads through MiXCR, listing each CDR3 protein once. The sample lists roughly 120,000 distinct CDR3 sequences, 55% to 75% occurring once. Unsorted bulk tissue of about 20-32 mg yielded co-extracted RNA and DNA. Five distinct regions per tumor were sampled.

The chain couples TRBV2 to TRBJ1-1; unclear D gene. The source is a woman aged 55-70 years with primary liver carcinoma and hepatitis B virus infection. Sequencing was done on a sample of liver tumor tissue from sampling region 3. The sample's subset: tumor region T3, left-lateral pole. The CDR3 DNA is TGTGCCAGCACACCTTTGTGGGAGAACACTGAAGCTTTCTTT. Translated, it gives CASTPLWENTEAFF.